This entry lists 30 T cell receptor beta chains sequenced from one sample in a study of T cell responses to AZD1222 COVID-19 vaccine (dated by TCRdb to about 2021). Library preparation was by the immunoSEQ multiplex PCR assay. Imported from immuneACCESS, the table was reduced by TCRdb to in-frame sequences with V and J called. These copies leave out some clones; in studies compared against another copy, an unresolved V gene accounts for under half, and the cause of the remainder is not known. This sample is represented by about 110,000 clones; approximately 90% of them were singletons. The biggest ten clones account for approximately 7.6% of the sample. Reading the label with the study, this specimen's time point is: baseline before first vaccination. Sequences were derived from peripheral blood, sampled on day 0 of AZD1222 vaccination. The receptors shown here come from an adult in good health.

The V call is TRBV6-5, the J call TRBJ2-2, with D perhaps TRBD1 (6 bases). Germline CDR1 and CDR2: MNHEY and SVGAGI. The CDR3 has 15 amino acids. V lost 6 bases and J lost 4, with 15 bases in between. CDR3 bases: TGTGCCAGCAGGCCACAGGGAAGGGTCACCGGGGAGCTGTTTTTT. Its translation: CASRPQGRVTGELFF.

V usage is TRBV4-2 and J usage is TRBJ2-7, with D uncertain. This CDR3 contains 13 residues. CDR1 and CDR2 from the germline V gene are LGHNA and YNFKEQ. Trimming shortened V by 0 bases and J by 0 bases, and 3 bases separated the two germline ends. This CDR3 reads CASSQETSYEQYF. CDR3 sequence (DNA): TGTGCCAGCAGCCAAGAAACCTCCTACGAGCAGTACTTC.

The chain couples TRBV19 to TRBJ2-7; D may be TRBD2 (6 bases). Between the trimmed V and J ends, which lost 7 bases and 3 bases, there was a span of 16 bases. Germline V gene sequence: CDR1 LNHDA, CDR2 SQIVND (reference sequence). This CDR3 has 14 residues. CDR3 amino acids: CASTRTRGNYEQYF. The CDR3 DNA sequence: TGTGCCAGTACCCGAACTCGGGGGAACTACGAGCAGTACTTC.

The V call is TRBV6-1, the J call TRBJ1-3, with 10 bases that match TRBD1. CDR1 is MNHNS and CDR2 is SASEGT in the germline V gene. After removal of 0 bases from V and 8 bases from J, the junction contained 1 base not matched to a gene. The CDR3 runs to 14 residues. CDR3 DNA: TGTGCCAGCAGTGAAGCCGGACAGGGGGACACCATATATTTT. Translated: CASSEAGQGDTIYF.

The genes are TRBV5-1 and TRBJ1-3, with D perhaps TRBD1 (5 bases). V was trimmed by 0 bases and J by 2 bases, leaving 9 bases between them. The germline V gene encodes CDR1 SGHRS and CDR2 YFSETQ. The CDR3 extends over 15 amino acids. The DNA for the CDR3 is TGCGCCAGCAGCTTGGGGGACCAAGCTGGAAACACCATATATTTT. Its translation is CASSLGDQAGNTIYF.

The chain recombines TRBV6-1 with TRBJ2-1; D gene unclear. CDR1 and CDR2 from the germline V gene are MNHNS and SASEGT. The CDR3 length is 15 residues. V lost 1 base and J 14 bases, leaving 21 bases between the germline ends. The CDR3 bases are TGTGCCAGCAGTGAAGAACACTTCCACGTTAGGCATAAGTTCTTC. This sequence encodes CASSEEHFHVRHKFF.

Only a few counts were recorded for this clone. V and J are TRBV18 and TRBJ1-4; D is ambiguous. The CDR3 runs to 14 residues. Trimming stripped 6 bases from V and 10 bases from J, with 18 bases between. Per germline, CDR1 KGHSH and CDR2 LQKENI. The CDR3 spells CASSRFGYEGKLFF. CDR3 sequence (DNA): TGTGCCAGCTCGAGATTCGGCTACGAGGGAAAACTGTTTTTT.

This chain uses TRBV28 with TRBJ1-2; maybe TRBD1 (6 bases). Trimming removed 4 bases from V and 7 bases from J, with 10 bases in between. CDR3 length: 12 residues. Per the germline V gene, CDR1 is MDHEN and CDR2 is SYDVKM. CDR3 nucleotides: TGTGCCAGCAGTTCCACAGGGCCTGGCTACACCTTC. Encoded protein: CASSSTGPGYTF.

Remarks on this clone: Other DNA sequences in the same sample also yield this CDR3. The rearrangement links TRBV5-1 to TRBJ1-2; 8 nucleotides match TRBD1. This CDR3 spans 15 amino acids. V was clipped by 0 bases and J by 2 bases; unmatched bases: 3. Germline CDR1 SGHRS, CDR2 YFSETQ. CDR3 loop: CASSLGGTGNYGYTF. CDR3 in DNA: TGCGCCAGCAGCTTGGGGGGGACAGGAAACTATGGCTACACCTTC.

The chain recombines TRBV18 with TRBJ2-6; TRBD2 agrees at 8 bases. Germline CDR1 KGHSH, CDR2 LQKENI. Unmatched junction bases numbered 8, after V lost 2 bases and J lost 2 bases. This CDR3 region has 18 residues. The CDR3 loop reads CASSPVHSGTPGANVLTF. Here the CDR3 DNA reads TGTGCCAGCTCACCAGTTCATAGCGGGACCCCTGGGGCCAACGTCCTGACTTTC.

As DNA, the CDR3 is TGTGCCAGCAGCTTAGAGCGGGGGTCGCGGAACTATGGCTACACCTTC. Protein sequence: CASSLERGSRNYGYTF. This rearrangement joins TRBV7-8 to TRBJ1-2, with D possibly matching TRBD1 (5 bases). V gave up 1 base and J gave up 2 bases, with 14 bases separating them. Germline V lookup: CDR1 SGHVS, CDR2 FQNEAQ. The CDR3 runs 16 residues.

This clone was seen only once. V usage is TRBV7-8 and J usage is TRBJ2-7; 8 nucleotides line up with TRBD1. This CDR3 region has 13 residues. V lost 3 bases and J lost 4; bases outside the gene matches: 2. CDR1 SGHVS and CDR2 FQNEAQ come from the germline V gene. The CDR3 region is CASSFDRGYEQYF. CDR3 nucleotides: TGTGCCAGCAGCTTTGACAGGGGTTACGAGCAGTACTTC.

This clone occurred a few times. The chain recombines TRBV7-9 with TRBJ2-1; the match to TRBD2 covers 7 bases. After removal of 11 bases from V and 2 bases from J, the junction contained 6 bases not matched to a gene. The CDR3 contains 13 residues. Per germline, CDR1 SEHNR and CDR2 FQNEAQ (reference sequence). In DNA form, the CDR3 reads TGTGCCTCGAGCGGGATCACCTACAATGAGCAGTTCTTC. Protein product: CASSGITYNEQFF. The full variable domain, in which reference TRBV7-9 and TRBJ2-1 provide the parts outside the CDR3, is DTGVSQNPRHKITKRGQNVTFRCDPISEHNRLYWYRQTLGQGPEFLTYFQNEAQLEKSRLLSDRFSAERPKGSFSTLEIQRTEQGDSAMYLCASSGITYNEQFFGPGTRLTVL.

This clone appeared a single time. V usage is TRBV21-1 and J usage is TRBJ2-7; the D call TRBD1 from the table was never checked on the DNA. TRBV21-1 is a recognized pseudogene. The CDR3 spans 15 residues. CDR3 DNA sequence: TGTGCCAGCAGCAAAGAGGGCAGGGGTTACTACGAGCAGTACTTC. Translating it yields CASSKEGRGYYEQYF.

The chain carries TRBV5-1 and TRBJ2-5; TRBD2 matches at 9 bases. Germline V gene data show CDR1 as SGHRS and CDR2 as YFSETQ. The junction had 7 bases not matched to a gene; V was cut back by 3 bases and J by 4 bases. CDR3 length: 15 amino acids. CDR3 in DNA: TGCGCCAGCAGCTCCCAGCGGGAGGCCCCAGAGACCCAGTACTTC. It yields the protein CASSSQREAPETQYF.

The V gene is TRBV7-2, the J gene TRBJ2-3; 9 positions match TRBD2. The germline V gene has CDR1 SGHTA and CDR2 FQGNSA. With 5 bases clipped from V and 5 bases from J, the junction kept 11 bases outside the gene matches. This CDR3 has 16 residues. The CDR3 bases are TGTGCCAGCAGCCCCCGGGTGGCGGGGGGGATAGATACGCAGTATTTT. This encodes CASSPRVAGGIDTQYF.

This chain joins TRBV19 and TRBJ1-4; D remains unclear. The CDR3 has 15 amino acids. Germline CDR1 LNHDA, CDR2 SQIVND (reference sequence). Trimming stripped 3 bases from V and 4 bases from J, with 12 bases between. CDR3 protein: CASSIFTGGNEKLFF. In nucleotides, the CDR3 is TGTGCCAGTAGTATTTTCACGGGCGGTAATGAAAAACTGTTTTTT.

This sequence joins TRBV12-3 or TRBV12-4 and TRBJ2-3; D not certain. V was trimmed by 7 bases and J by 3 bases, leaving 8 bases between them. The CDR3 totals 12 residues. DNA for the CDR3: TGTGCCAGCACCCTGGGGACAGATACGCAGTATTTT. Residues: CASTLGTDTQYF.

The V and J genes are TRBV5-4 and TRBJ2-1, with TRBD2 identical over 11 bases. The CDR3 runs 16 residues. The trim removed 4 bases at V and 6 bases at J, leaving 9 bases unmatched. CDR1 is SGHNT, CDR2 YYREEE, per germline (reference sequence). CDR3 sequence (DNA): TGTGCCAGCAGCCGACGACTAGCGGGGCAAGCCAATGAGCAGTTCTTC. Translated, it gives CASSRRLAGQANEQFF.

This chain links TRBV10-3 with TRBJ2-3; TRBD2 agrees at 8 bases. CDR3 length: 15 amino acids. Germline lookup yields CDR1 ENHRY and CDR2 SYGVKD. V dropped 5 bases and J dropped 2; count of bases not matched to a gene: 6. CDR3 protein: CAISYTGLVTDTQYF. CDR3 nucleotide sequence: TGTGCCATCAGTTACACGGGACTAGTCACAGATACGCAGTATTTT.

J is TRBJ2-2 and V is TRBV12-3 or TRBV12-4; D unresolved. V lost 7 bases and J lost 7, with 10 bases in between. CDR3 length: 12 residues. CDR3 region: CASTQKSGELFF. Here the CDR3 DNA reads TGTGCCAGCACGCAAAAGAGCGGGGAGCTGTTTTTT.

This sequence joins TRBV10-3 and TRBJ2-2, with 11 bases fitting TRBD2. The ends lost 2 bases at V and 3 bases at J; junction bases unmatched: 2. Germline V gene data show CDR1 as ENHRY and CDR2 as SYGVKD. The CDR3 is 16 amino acids. DNA of the CDR3: TGTGCCATCAGTGAGACTAGCGGGAGTTACACCGGGGAGCTGTTTTTT. Its translation is CAISETSGSYTGELFF.

The CDR3 DNA reads as TGCGCCAGCAGGCCAACGGGGCGAGGGACATCCTACGAGCAGTACTTC. Translated: CASRPTGRGTSYEQYF. V and J are TRBV4-1 and TRBJ2-7; tentative D call: TRBD1 (6 bases). This CDR3 is built from 16 residues. Germline assignment: CDR1 MGHRA and CDR2 YSYEKL. Trimming took off 6 bases at V and 1 base at J, with 19 bases between the two ends.

The chain couples TRBV30 to TRBJ1-2; no firm D call. Trimming cost V 3 bases and J 7 bases, with 12 bases left between them. The length of the CDR3 is 12 residues. Germline V gene lookup returns CDR1 GTSNPN and CDR2 SVGIG (reference sequence). The CDR3 DNA follows: TGTGCCTGGAGCTTCTGGCCGACTGGCTACACCTTC. Protein: CAWSFWPTGYTF. Complete variable domain (other parts from reference TRBV30 and TRBJ1-2): SQTIHQWPATLVQPVGSPLSLECTVEGTSNPNLYWYRQAAGRGLQLLFYSVGIGQISSEVPQNLSASRPQDRQFILSSKKLLLSDSGFYLCAWSFWPTGYTFGSGTRLTVV.

The rearrangement joins TRBV11-2 to TRBJ2-5; the D is unclear. This CDR3 is built from 15 residues. Trimming removed 3 bases from V and 1 base from J, with 12 bases in between. Germline V gene sequence: CDR1 SGHAT, CDR2 FQNNGV. CDR3 residues: CASSLGYLVQETQYF. The CDR3 DNA sequence: TGTGCCAGCAGCTTGGGGTACCTCGTCCAAGAGACCCAGTACTTC.

CDR3: CASSFSGGDEAFF. The CDR3 nucleotides read TGTGCCAGCAGTTTCTCTGGTGGTGATGAAGCTTTCTTT. The chain couples TRBV12-3 or TRBV12-4 to TRBJ1-1, with D unresolved. There are 13 residues in the CDR3. V was shortened by 3 bases and J by 7 bases, with 12 bases between the two germline ends.

The chain links TRBV18 to TRBJ2-2; either TRBD1 or TRBD2 may fit D (6 bases each). The CDR3 consists of 17 residues. Germline CDR1 reads KGHSH; CDR2 reads LQKENI. V was pared by 2 bases and J by 2 bases, with 15 bases between. The DNA of the CDR3 is TGTGCCAGCTCACCAAAATTCGGGGGCCGAAACACCGGGGAGCTGTTTTTT. Protein: CASSPKFGGRNTGELFF.

The V and J genes are TRBV6-5 and TRBJ2-7; D is unclear. This CDR3 is built from 11 residues. With 4 bases removed from V and 10 bases from J, the gap between germline ends came to 11 bases. Looked up from germline, CDR1 is MNHEY and CDR2 is SVGAGI. The CDR3 reads CASSSTEFQYF. In DNA, the CDR3 is TGTGCCAGCAGTTCTACAGAGTTCCAGTACTTC.

This chain connects TRBV12-3 or TRBV12-4 to TRBJ1-2; the match to TRBD1 covers 7 bases. This CDR3 region has 13 residues. V shed 6 bases and J 3 bases; nucleotides not matched to a gene: 4. CDR3 region: CASSRGTDYGYTF. The CDR3 bases are TGTGCCAGCAGCCGAGGGACAGACTATGGCTACACCTTC.

Only one count was recorded for this clone. The rearrangement links TRBV5-1 to TRBJ2-3, with a tentative D call TRBD2 (6 bases). There are 14 residues in the CDR3. V dropped 5 bases and J dropped 6 bases, with 16 bases sitting between them. Per germline, CDR1 SGHRS and CDR2 YFSETQ. The DNA for the CDR3 is TGCGCCAGCAGTTCCGGGACTCCTCGGGATACGCAGTATTTT. Translation: CASSSGTPRDTQYF.